This T cell receptor beta chain was obtained from a study of cytomegalovirus exposure and HLA in healthy donors. Across the whole study: Early on, a data release was issued that held 80 million or so unique TCRs from HLA-typed donors.

Overall study results and limits: A later analysis reported that several of the most significant clusters appeared to be linked to common viral pathogens, among them Epstein-Barr virus. A few chains tied to CMV proved CMV antigen-specific in vitro. Serostatus for CMV was the only available immune exposure information.

V shed 3 bases and J shed 6 bases, with 17 bases lying between them. The CDR3 runs to 15 residues. The germline CDR1 and CDR2 sequences are SGDLS and YYNGEE. This PCR relied on a set of 60 Vbeta primers and 13 Jbeta primers. Libraries were prepared by immunoSEQ multiplex PCR; TCRdb keeps only in-frame clonotypes and omits some of them. The repertoire consists of about 160,000 clones, with over 60% occurring once and the leading ten covering roughly 1.7%. As concerns this clone: No antigen is known for it.

This sequence was found in a woman aged 18-29 years in good health and CMV-seronegative. Specimen: PBMCs. The chain has TRBV9 and TRBJ2-3; possibly TRBD1 for D (6 bases). The CDR3 DNA reads TGTGCCAGCAGCGCCCGGGCAGGGGATGGGGATACGCAGTATTTT. It codes for CASSARAGDGDTQYF.